The clone carrying this T cell receptor (beta chain) came up once. Its antigen remains unidentified. A roughly 220 ng quantity of DNA, tens of thousands of T cell genomes, went into the sorted-subset replicate PCRs. In the authors' methods: ImmunoSEQ yielded junction-only sequences lacking quality scores, so filtering differed. Only in-frame clones appear in the TCRdb table, and some are missing; sequencing was by immunoSEQ multiplex PCR. V and J calls and clone size come straight from that table; D and trimming were deduced from the DNA. The sample lists roughly 2.2 million clones; approximately 90% were seen once. This entry is derived from a study of shared clonotypes between healthy human individuals. Per the germline V gene, CDR1 is SGHTA and CDR2 is FQGNSA. V lost 3 bases, J lost 9 bases, and 7 bases stayed unmatched. This CDR3 region has 14 residues. Notes on the study in general: Rarefaction curves obtained for sorted subsets showed sequencing incomplete despite large depth.

The chain is built from TRBV7-2 and TRBJ2-1; 8 nucleotides line up with TRBD2. The sample was naive CD4+ T cells from PBMCs. Subset specified: CD45RA+ positively selected. The TCR originated in a man between 18 and 35 years old in good health. Some clones in this sample may be carry-over from other donors' samples. The chain's CDR3 is CASSFPGLAVEQFF. DNA for the CDR3: TGTGCCAGCAGCTTCCCAGGACTAGCCGTTGAGCAGTTCTTC.